A selection of T cell receptor beta chains follows, all from one sample in a study of CD8+ T cells in alopecia areata. Generated by immunoSEQ multiplex PCR, the TCRdb table keeps only in-frame clones and is missing some. In the table there are over 95,000 clones, roughly two fifths of which are singletons. Material for sequencing was CD4+ T cells sorted from blood. The source is a human donor with alopecia areata. CDR3s include the opening cysteine and the closing phenylalanine or tryptophan. A D gene is named only where the DNA matches it firmly. Size is omitted from some rows. Given values are once, few, many or a class for expanded clones.

clone_size,j_call,cdr3_length,d_call,v_call,cdr3_nt,cdr3_aa
NA,TRBJ1-1,13,NA,TRBV7-2,TGTGCCAGCAGCTTAGTGGTCGCGACTGAAGCTTTCTTT,CASSLVVATEAFF
NA,TRBJ2-1,15,TRBD2,TRBV5-1,TGCGCCAGCAGTTTTGCGGGAGGAGGTGCCAATGAGCAGTTCTTC,CASSFAGGGANEQFF
NA,TRBJ2-3,14,NA,TRBV27,TGTGCCAGCAGTTTAAGTACCCCCACAGATACGCAGTATTTT,CASSLSTPTDTQYF
few,TRBJ1-5,14,TRBD1,TRBV28,TGTGCCAGCAGAACGGGACAGGGCAATCAGCCCCAGCATTTT,CASRTGQGNQPQHF
few,TRBJ2-1,15,NA,TRBV5-1,TGCGCCAGCAGCTTGGCTCTCGGTAGAGCTACTGAGCAGTTCTTC,CASSLALGRATEQFF
few,TRBJ2-7,15,TRBD2,TRBV18,TGTGCCAGCTCACAAACTAGCGGGGGGACCTACGAGCAGTACTTC,CASSQTSGGTYEQYF
few,TRBJ2-1,11,NA,TRBV30,TGTGCCTGGAGTCCTAGCGAGGTCCAGTTCTTC,CAWSPSEVQFF
once,TRBJ1-2,13,NA,TRBV9,TGTGCCAGCAGCGTACAGGGGAGGAGCGGCTACACCTTC,CASSVQGRSGYTF
NA,TRBJ2-1,14,NA,TRBV7-8,TGTGCCAGCAGCTTAGCCCGGCAGAGACCTGAGCAGTTCTTC,CASSLARQRPEQFF
few,TRBJ2-7,13,TRBD1,TRBV28,TGTGCCAGCACGGACAGGGGGCGGTACGAGCAGTACTTC,CASTDRGRYEQYF
few,TRBJ2-2,15,NA,TRBV5-4,TGTGCCAGCAGCTTGGCGAGCAGAGACACCGGGGAGCTGTTTTTT,CASSLASRDTGELFF
NA,TRBJ2-5,15,TRBD2,TRBV2,TGTGCCAGCAGGGAGAAAGCGGGAGGCGCGGAGACCCAGTACTTC,CASREKAGGAETQYF
NA,TRBJ2-7,16,TRBD2,TRBV27,TGTGCCAGCAGTTCCCAGTTAAGCGGGGGGAACTACGAGCAGTACTTC,CASSSQLSGGNYEQYF
NA,TRBJ2-7,12,NA,TRBV28,TGTGCCAGCAGCGGCGGCCCCTACGAGCAGTACTTC,CASSGGPYEQYF
few,TRBJ2-1,17,TRBD1,TRBV12-5,TGTGCTAGTGGTTCCCATCGTCCGGGACAGGGAAGTGGTGAGCAGTTCTTC,CASGSHRPGQGSGEQFF
few,TRBJ2-2,15,TRBD2,TRBV2,TGTGCCAGCAGTCGACTAGCGGGAGAAACCGGGGAGCTGTTTTTT,CASSRLAGETGELFF